This TCR beta chain was retrieved from a study of tumor-infiltrating lymphocytes in primary liver carcinoma. Synthesis of TCR beta cDNA was carried out from 500 ng total RNA with a constant-region primer. Libraries for TCR beta were built through three nested multiplex PCR rounds, which together made up a slightly modified ARM-PCR procedure. TRBV1-TRBV30 forward primers and a C-beta reverse primer were used in the first two PCR rounds, which each ran for nine to ten cycles. MiXCR, run by TCRdb on the multiplex PCR reads, gives a single entry per CDR3 protein. The table shows approximately 320,000 distinct CDR3 sequences, with 45% to 70% occurring only once. Worth noting for this clonotype: Antigen unknown. One end of the junction does not line up with germline, which may come from a read error.

General study results and limits: Samples were bulk unsorted, so CD4+ and CD8+ repertoires were not compared.

In germline, CDR1 is SGHNT, CDR2 YYREEE (reference sequence). CDR3 length: 16 residues. Unsorted whole blood served as the source of blood RNA, and germline DNA was extracted as well. The chain couples TRBV5-4 to TRBJ2-3; 9 nucleotides align to TRBD1. The sequenced material came from peripheral blood. The sequence was collected from a woman aged 25 to 39 with primary liver carcinoma and hepatitis B virus infection. This CDR3 reads CASSLPPGQGTDAQYF. CDR3 sequence (DNA): TGTGCCAGCAGCTTGCCCCCGGGACAGGGAACAGATGCGCAGTATTTT.